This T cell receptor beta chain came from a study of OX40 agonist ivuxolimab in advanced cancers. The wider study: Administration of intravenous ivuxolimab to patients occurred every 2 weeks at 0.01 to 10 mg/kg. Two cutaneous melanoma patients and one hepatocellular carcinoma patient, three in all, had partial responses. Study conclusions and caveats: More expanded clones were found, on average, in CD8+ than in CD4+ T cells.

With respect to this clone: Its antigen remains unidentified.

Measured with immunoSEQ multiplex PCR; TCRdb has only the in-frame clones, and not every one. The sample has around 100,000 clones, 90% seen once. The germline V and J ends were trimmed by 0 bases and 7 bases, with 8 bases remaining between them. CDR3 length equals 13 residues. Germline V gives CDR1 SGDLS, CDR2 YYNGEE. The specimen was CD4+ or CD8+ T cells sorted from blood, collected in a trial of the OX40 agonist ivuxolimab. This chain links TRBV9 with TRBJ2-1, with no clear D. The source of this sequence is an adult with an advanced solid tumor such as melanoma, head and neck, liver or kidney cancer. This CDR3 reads CASSVGPANEQFF. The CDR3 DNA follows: TGTGCCAGCAGCGTAGGGCCGGCTAATGAGCAGTTCTTC.